This is a list of T cell receptor beta chains from one sample in a study of regulatory T cells in long-lasting Graves disease. MiXCR was run by TCRdb on the multiplex PCR reads, yielding one entry per CDR3 protein. Counted here are about 540,000 distinct CDR3 sequences, about 13% occurring once; the ten biggest clones make up under 10%. The data also belong to a second study, concerning T cells in Graves' hyperthyroidism and ophthalmopathy.

The sequences come from peripheral blood mononuclear cells (PBMCs), collected at new diagnosis, from a patient treated with antithyroid drugs. The receptor set was obtained from a man aged 25 to 45 with Graves disease. The CDR3 runs from the conserved cysteine through the conserved F or W. D genes are given only for firm matches. Size tells how often a clone was seen (once, few, many) or the class of an expanded clone, and some rows leave it out.

D: TRBD2
J: TRBJ2-5
size: many
V: TRBV12-5
DNA: TGTGCTAGTGGTTCCCTCTCAAAAAATAGCGGGAGGGTCCAAGAGACCCAGTACTTC
CDR3: CASGSLSKNSGRVQETQYF

D: TRBD2
J: TRBJ2-7
size: many
V: TRBV12-3/TRBV12-4
DNA: TGTGCCAGCAGTGATCCGATCCCGGGACTAGCGGTCTACGAGCAGTACTTC
CDR3: CASSDPIPGLAVYEQYF

D: TRBD1
J: TRBJ2-1
size: many
V: TRBV7-2
DNA: TGTGCCAGCAGGAATACAGGGGAACGGTTCTTC
CDR3: CASRNTGERFF

D: .
J: TRBJ1-4
size: many
V: TRBV11-2
DNA: TGTGCCAGCAGGGCTAACAGCCTGCGAGCGGGGGAACTGTTTTTT
CDR3: CASRANSLRAGELFF

D: TRBD2
J: TRBJ2-1
size: many
V: TRBV5-4
DNA: TGTGCCAGCACCCTGGGGGGGACTGAGCAGTTCTTC
CDR3: CASTLGGTEQFF

D: .
J: TRBJ2-3
size: many
V: TRBV7-9
DNA: TGTGCCAGCAGCTTCTACGGGAGAGCTCCAGATACGCAGTATTTT
CDR3: CASSFYGRAPDTQYF

D: TRBD2
J: TRBJ2-1
size: .
V: TRBV20-1
DNA: TGCAGTGCCCAAGCGGGAGGGTCTAAGGCTGAGCAGTTCTTC
CDR3: CSAQAGGSKAEQFF

D: .
J: TRBJ2-1
size: few
V: TRBV29-1
DNA: TGCAGCGTCCTCATTGGGAATGAGCAGTTCTTC
CDR3: CSVLIGNEQFF

D: .
J: TRBJ2-3
size: .
V: TRBV6-2/TRBV6-3
DNA: TGTGCCAGCAGTACCCTGGCTAGCGCAGATACGCAGTATTTT
CDR3: CASSTLASADTQYF

D: TRBD2
J: TRBJ2-1
size: many
V: TRBV14
DNA: TGTGCCAGCAGCCAAATCGGGCGGGAGAGAAATGAGCAGTTCTTC
CDR3: CASSQIGRERNEQFF

D: .
J: TRBJ1-4
size: many
V: TRBV7-8
DNA: TGTGCCAGCAGCTTATTGGCAGGGAGTCCCCTTAATGAAAAACTGTTTTTT
CDR3: CASSLLAGSPLNEKLFF

D: TRBD1
J: TRBJ2-2
size: few
V: TRBV20-1
DNA: TGCAGTGCTAGAGAGACAGGGGGATTTGACACCGGGGAGCTGTTTTTT
CDR3: CSARETGGFDTGELFF

D: TRBD1
J: TRBJ1-1
size: many
V: TRBV5-6
DNA: TGTGCCAGCAGCTCAGGGGGCAGGGACACTGAAGCTTTCTTT
CDR3: CASSSGGRDTEAFF

D: .
J: TRBJ2-5
size: .
V: TRBV29-1
DNA: TGCAGCGTTGAAGGCACCGCGGAGACCCAGTACTTC
CDR3: CSVEGTAETQYF

D: .
J: TRBJ2-5
size: many
V: TRBV2
DNA: TGTGCCAGCAACGCGGGAATTAGGGCAGAGACCCAGTACTTC
CDR3: CASNAGIRAETQYF

D: .
J: TRBJ1-3
size: many
V: TRBV30
DNA: TGTGCCTGGGACAGGGGAAACACCATATATTTT
CDR3: CAWDRGNTIYF

D: .
J: TRBJ2-1
size: many
V: TRBV5-6
DNA: TGTGCCAGCAGCTTGGATAGCCACTACAGGGAGCAGTTCTTC
CDR3: CASSLDSHYREQFF

D: .
J: TRBJ2-5
size: .
V: TRBV5-4
DNA: TGTGCCACCCAATCCATTGAAGAGACCCAGTACTTC
CDR3: CATQSIEETQYF

D: .
J: TRBJ2-2
size: .
V: TRBV20-1
DNA: TGCAGTGCTAGGCGGACCGGGGAGCTGTTTTTT
CDR3: CSARRTGELFF

D: TRBD1
J: TRBJ2-7
size: many
V: TRBV27
DNA: TGTGCCAGCAGTTGGACAGGGGGGCCCTACGAGCAGTACTTC
CDR3: CASSWTGGPYEQYF

D: TRBD2
J: TRBJ2-7
size: few
V: TRBV7-9
DNA: TGTGCCAGCAGCGCAACCGAGCGGGAGGGATGGTGGGAGCAGTACTTC
CDR3: CASSATEREGWWEQYF

D: .
J: TRBJ1-2
size: many
V: TRBV12-3/TRBV12-4
DNA: TGTGCCAGCAGCCCCGGACTTTATGGCTACACCTTC
CDR3: CASSPGLYGYTF

D: .
J: TRBJ1-2
size: few
V: TRBV7-9
DNA: TGTGCCAGCAGCTTGGTTGCAGTTAACTATGGCTACACCTTC
CDR3: CASSLVAVNYGYTF

D: TRBD2
J: TRBJ2-1
size: .
V: TRBV9
DNA: TGTGCCAGCAGCGAAACTAGCGCGCTAACCTACAATGAGCAGTTCTTC
CDR3: CASSETSALTYNEQFF

D: TRBD1
J: TRBJ2-2
size: many
V: TRBV6-5
DNA: TGTGCCAGCAGTTCCCCGACAGGGCCGAACACCGGGGAGCTGTTTTTT
CDR3: CASSSPTGPNTGELFF

D: TRBD2
J: TRBJ2-1
size: many
V: TRBV27
DNA: TGTGCCAGCACCCTGGTCTGGACTAGCGGGAGGGCAGAGCAGTTCTTC
CDR3: CASTLVWTSGRAEQFF

D: .
J: TRBJ2-7
size: few
V: TRBV19
DNA: TGTGCCACTGGTCCTAACCTGTTGGGAGAGCAGTACTTC
CDR3: CATGPNLLGEQYF

D: TRBD2
J: TRBJ2-3
size: many
V: TRBV20-1
DNA: TGCAGTGCGCCCCGACTAGCGGGAGATCCAGATACGCAGTATTTT
CDR3: CSAPRLAGDPDTQYF

D: .
J: TRBJ1-4
size: few
V: TRBV27
DNA: TGTGCCAGCAGTTTATCGGTCTCAGGGGCCCATTCCGAACTGTTTTTT
CDR3: CASSLSVSGAHSELFF

D: TRBD1
J: TRBJ1-2
size: many
V: TRBV5-1
DNA: TGCGCCAGCAGCTTCTCGGACATCCAGGGGGATGGCTACACCTTC
CDR3: CASSFSDIQGDGYTF

D: .
J: TRBJ2-7
size: many
V: TRBV5-1
DNA: TGCGCCAGCAGCCTAGGACAGCAGACATACGAGCAGTACTTC
CDR3: CASSLGQQTYEQYF

D: .
J: TRBJ2-3
size: few
V: TRBV10-1
DNA: TGCGCCAGCAGCCAGGGAAATACGCAGTATTTT
CDR3: CASSQGNTQYF

D: TRBD1
J: TRBJ1-2
size: many
V: TRBV24-1
DNA: TGTGCCACCAGTGACCCATGGACAGGGGGCTACACCTTC
CDR3: CATSDPWTGGYTF

D: .
J: TRBJ2-3
size: medium-sized
V: TRBV2
DNA: TGTGCCAGGCTTCAGTGGGGGAGCACAGATACGCAGTATTTT
CDR3: CARLQWGSTDTQYF

D: TRBD1
J: TRBJ2-1
size: many
V: TRBV28
DNA: TGTGCCAGCAGTTGGACAGGGGAGATCTCCTACAATGAGCAGTTCTTC
CDR3: CASSWTGEISYNEQFF

D: TRBD2
J: TRBJ2-7
size: many
V: TRBV28
DNA: TGTGCCAGCAGTTCAGCCGCGATGACTAGCGGGAGCAAGTACGAGCAGTACTTC
CDR3: CASSSAAMTSGSKYEQYF

D: .
J: TRBJ2-7
size: few
V: TRBV5-6
DNA: TGTGCCAGCAGCTTGGCGTTCGGAGTGCCTCTGAACGAGCAGTACTTC
CDR3: CASSLAFGVPLNEQYF

D: .
J: TRBJ2-1
size: many
V: TRBV7-6
DNA: TGTGCCAGCAGCTCTACTACAGCCTACAATGAGCAGTTCTTC
CDR3: CASSSTTAYNEQFF

D: TRBD1
J: TRBJ2-4
size: many
V: TRBV24-1
DNA: TGTGCCACCAGTGCAACAGGGGACATTCAGTACTTC
CDR3: CATSATGDIQYF

D: .
J: TRBJ1-1
size: many
V: TRBV29-1
DNA: TGCAGCGTTGAAGGGGGACTAAACCTGAACACTGAAGCTTTCTTT
CDR3: CSVEGGLNLNTEAFF

D: .
J: TRBJ2-2
size: once
V: TRBV20-1
DNA: TGCAGTGCTAGAGGGGAACAGGCGGGGAACACCGGGGAGCTGTTTTTT
CDR3: CSARGEQAGNTGELFF

D: .
J: TRBJ2-1
size: .
V: TRBV6-5
DNA: TGTGCCAGCAGTTCCCGCCTGAATGAGCAGTTCTTC
CDR3: CASSSRLNEQFF

D: TRBD1
J: TRBJ1-4
size: many
V: TRBV2
DNA: TGTGCGTCGCAGGGGGCGTCTTTTGAAAAACTGTTTTTT
CDR3: CASQGASFEKLFF

D: TRBD1
J: TRBJ1-5
size: many
V: TRBV5-1
DNA: TGCGCCAGCAGCGGACAGGTCTATAGCAATCAGCCCCAGCATTTT
CDR3: CASSGQVYSNQPQHF

D: TRBD2
J: TRBJ2-5
size: .
V: TRBV6-1
DNA: TGTGCCAGCGCCCAGAGTCGCGGGAGAGCAGAGACCCAGTACTTC
CDR3: CASAQSRGRAETQYF

D: TRBD2
J: TRBJ2-7
size: many
V: TRBV12-3/TRBV12-4
DNA: TGTGCCAGCACCCGGGGAGCGGGAACCTACGAGCAGTACTTC
CDR3: CASTRGAGTYEQYF

D: TRBD1
J: TRBJ1-2
size: many
V: TRBV18
DNA: TGTGCCAGCTCACCACCAACAGGGGGAATGAGCTACACCTTC
CDR3: CASSPPTGGMSYTF

D: .
J: TRBJ1-3
size: .
V: TRBV6-5
DNA: TGTGCCAGCAGTTACCCCACCTCAGGCCCCCGAGCATCCGGAAACACCATATATTTT
CDR3: CASSYPTSGPRASGNTIYF

D: .
J: TRBJ2-5
size: few
V: TRBV4-1
DNA: TGCGCCAGCAGCCAAAATCGACTGGAGACCCAGTACTTC
CDR3: CASSQNRLETQYF

D: .
J: TRBJ2-1
size: once
V: TRBV28
DNA: TGTGCCAGCAGTTCAGCCGGACCTGCGGGGGAGCAGTTCTTC
CDR3: CASSSAGPAGEQFF

D: TRBD2
J: TRBJ2-7
size: few
V: TRBV6-5
DNA: TGTGCCAGCAGTTTCGCTAGCGGTCTCTCCTACGAGCAGTACTTC
CDR3: CASSFASGLSYEQYF

D: .
J: TRBJ2-7
size: many
V: TRBV2
DNA: TGTGCCAGCAGTGAAGGAGGAGTGATAACCTACGAGCAGTACTTC
CDR3: CASSEGGVITYEQYF

D: .
J: TRBJ2-2
size: many
V: TRBV6-1
DNA: TGTGCCAGCAGTGGGGTAAGGAACACCGGGGAGCTGTTTTTT
CDR3: CASSGVRNTGELFF

D: TRBD2
J: TRBJ2-3
size: many
V: TRBV24-1
DNA: TGTGCCACCAGTGACCCGCTAGCGGGAGGAGCAGATACGCAGTATTTT
CDR3: CATSDPLAGGADTQYF

D: TRBD1
J: TRBJ1-6
size: .
V: TRBV12-3/TRBV12-4
DNA: TGTGCCAGCAGCCCCTTCTTAGGTCGACAGGGTGGGTCACCCCTCCACTTT
CDR3: CASSPFLGRQGGSPLHF